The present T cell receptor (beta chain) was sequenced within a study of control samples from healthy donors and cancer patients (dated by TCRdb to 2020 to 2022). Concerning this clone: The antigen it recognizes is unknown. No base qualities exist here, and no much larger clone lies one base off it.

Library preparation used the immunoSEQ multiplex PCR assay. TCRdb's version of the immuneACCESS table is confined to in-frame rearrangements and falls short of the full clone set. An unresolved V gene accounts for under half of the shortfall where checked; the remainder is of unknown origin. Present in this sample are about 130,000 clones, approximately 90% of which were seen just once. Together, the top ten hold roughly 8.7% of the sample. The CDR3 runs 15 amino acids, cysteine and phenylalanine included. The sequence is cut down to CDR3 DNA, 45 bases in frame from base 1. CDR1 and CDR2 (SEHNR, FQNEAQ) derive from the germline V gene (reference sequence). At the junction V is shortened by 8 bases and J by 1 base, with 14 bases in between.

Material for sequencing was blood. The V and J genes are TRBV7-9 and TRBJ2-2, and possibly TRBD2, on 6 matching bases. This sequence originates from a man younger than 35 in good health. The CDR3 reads CASEGEVWNTGELFF. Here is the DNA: TGTGCCAGCGAAGGGGAGGTTTGGAACACCGGGGAGCTGTTTTTT.